The clone carrying this T cell receptor (beta chain) was seen a handful of times. Its antigen is undetermined. The data were taken from a study of blood T cell dynamics during melanoma immunotherapy. Study conclusions and caveats: Whether repertoire-driving clones were melanoma-specific could not be determined.

The CDR3 runs 14 residues. The V end lost 4 bases, the J end lost 7 bases, and 15 bases lay between the germline ends. Germline V gives CDR1 SGHRS, CDR2 YFSETQ. Time point reported: week 3, after first cycle of checkpoint inhibitor. DNA loading was fixed at 350 ng for all bulk PBMC samples. Repertoires were generated with immunoSEQ multiplex PCR, while TCRdb's copy carries only in-frame clones and drops some. The table shows about 14,000 clones, with about nine tenths occurring only once. The chain uses TRBV5-1 and TRBJ1-3; the D gene is possibly TRBD1 (5 bases). Sequenced here: blood, sampled from a patient treated with checkpoint blockade. The origin of this receptor is a human donor with melanoma. The CDR3 here is CASSKGPIRNTIYF. CDR3 nucleotide sequence: TGCGCCAGCAGCAAGGGACCGATCCGGAACACCATATATTTT.